The present T cell receptor beta chain was sequenced within a study of HIV-infected patients and healthy controls. Using its own MiXCR run on the 5' RACE reads, TCRdb lists one record per CDR3 protein. The sample consists of under 20,000 distinct CDR3 sequences, 16% of them appearing once. This clonotype has ten or more counts. Sequenced sample: CD8+ T cells from blood. The receptor's source is a human donor in good health.

In DNA, the CDR3 is TGCGCCAGCAGCCAAGGAGCGGGGGATTACAATGAGCAGTTCTTC. Its translation: CASSQGAGDYNEQFF. The chain uses TRBV4-1 and TRBJ2-1, with 8 bases that match TRBD2. CDR1 MGHRA and CDR2 YSYEKL come from the germline V gene. This CDR3 is built from 15 residues. V lost 1 base, J lost 4 bases, and 3 bases stayed unmatched.